Following are 28 T cell receptor beta chains from one sample sequenced in a study of blood T cells in healthy people across ages. Alongside a J-beta primer mix, a sample-barcoded 5' primer served in a second PCR lasting about 6 to 11 cycles. MiXCR, run by TCRdb on the 5' RACE reads, gives a single entry per CDR3 protein. The data hold 750,000 to 950,000 distinct CDR3 sequences, with about 29% observed a single time. These data also formed part of another study, on T cells of mothers and their children.

The sequenced material came from blood. These receptors originate from a middle-aged woman in good health.

This clonotype was seen many times. The V gene is TRBV20-1, the J gene TRBJ1-5; D may be TRBD1 (5 bases). The V end lost 5 bases, the J end lost 1 base, and 15 bases lay between the germline ends. The CDR3 totals 15 residues. Germline-derived CDR1 and CDR2 are DFQATT and SNEGSKA (reference sequence). The CDR3 DNA sequence: TGCAGTGCTTTTTCCCAGGGTTTCAGCAATCAGCCCCAGCATTTT. Amino acid sequence: CSAFSQGFSNQPQHF.

The J gene is TRBJ2-7, the V gene TRBV2, with D possibly matching TRBD2 (5 bases). The CDR3 totals 11 residues. The ends were cut back, 10 bases at V and 6 bases at J, with 13 bases in the middle. Germline values: CDR1 SNHLY, CDR2 FYNNEI. CDR3: CANTYGVEQYF. Here the CDR3 DNA reads TGTGCCAACACCTACGGGGTCGAGCAGTACTTC.

This clonotype was detected many times. The gene calls are TRBV3-1 and TRBJ2-7; D is perhaps TRBD1 (5 bases). Germline values: CDR1 LGHDT, CDR2 YNNKEL (reference sequence). The V end was cut by 0 bases, the J end by 4 bases, with 13 bases between. The CDR3 extends over 15 amino acids. This CDR3 is CASSQDTQGFYEQYF. The CDR3 nucleotides are TGTGCCAGCAGCCAAGACACGCAGGGATTTTACGAGCAGTACTTC.

A remark on this clonotype: At one boundary the junction diverges from the germline segment, which might be a read error. The V and J genes are TRBV7-7 and TRBJ2-3; a possible D gene is TRBD2 (6 bases). This CDR3 spans 14 amino acids. CDR1 is SSHAT, CDR2 FNYEAQ, per germline (reference sequence). For the CDR3, the DNA is TGTGCTAGCAGCTTAGAAGCTGGGGGGGATACGCAGTATTTT. Its protein product is CASSLEAGGDTQYF.

The rearrangement joins TRBV24-1 to TRBJ1-2; D call uncertain. Germline CDR1 and CDR2: KGHDR and SFDVKD. Deletions cut 1 base from V and 2 bases from J, with 7 bases between. The length of the CDR3 is 14 residues. The CDR3 sequence is CATSDFSANYGYTF. The CDR3 bases are TGTGCCACCAGTGATTTCTCGGCGAACTATGGCTACACCTTC.

The V gene is TRBV28, the J gene TRBJ1-2; the match to TRBD1 covers 10 bases. The ends lost 2 bases at V and 4 bases at J; junction bases unmatched: 7. CDR3 length equals 16 residues. CDR1 is MDHEN, CDR2 SYDVKM, per germline. The CDR3 sequence: CASSLHGQGGTYGYTF. Here the CDR3 DNA reads TGTGCCAGCAGTTTACACGGACAGGGGGGAACCTATGGCTACACCTTC.

The chain carries TRBV2 and TRBJ2-1, with D perhaps TRBD1 (5 bases). Germline V gene lookup returns CDR1 SNHLY and CDR2 FYNNEI. The V gene lost 2 bases and the J gene lost 3 bases, with 8 bases spanning the gap. The CDR3 is made up of 14 amino acids. In DNA, the CDR3 is TGTGCCAGCAGTGAAACAAGGGGCTACAATGAGCAGTTCTTC. This encodes CASSETRGYNEQFF.

This chain links TRBV9 with TRBJ2-5, with 10 bases identical to TRBD2. V lost 0 bases, J lost 11 bases, and 13 bases stayed unmatched. The CDR3 length is 16 residues. Looked up from germline, CDR1 is SGDLS and CDR2 is YYNGEE. CDR3 in amino acids: CASSVGSGGAGNEQYF. For the CDR3, the DNA is TGTGCCAGCAGCGTAGGGAGCGGGGGGGCCGGCAATGAGCAGTACTTC.

This clonotype has a handful of counts. V gene TRBV12-3 or TRBV12-4 combines with J gene TRBJ2-2; D not resolved. Trimming left V 5 bases short and J 5 bases short, with 24 bases between. CDR3 length equals 18 residues. The CDR3 nucleotides are TGTGCCAGCAGTCAAAGGTCCCCCGGACGTAAAGGAACCGGGGAGCTGTTTTTT. Translating gives CASSQRSPGRKGTGELFF.

This clonotype has more than one count but fewer than ten. The V and J genes are TRBV7-2 and TRBJ1-1; 7 bases match TRBD1. V shed 4 bases and J 4 bases; nucleotides not matched to a gene: 9. Germline V lookup: CDR1 SGHTA, CDR2 FQGNSA. The CDR3 is 15 residues long. This CDR3 is CASSSTGIVSTEAFF. CDR3 nucleotide sequence: TGTGCCAGCAGCTCGACAGGGATCGTAAGCACTGAAGCTTTCTTT. The variable domain in full, with the rest retrieved from reference TRBV7-2 and TRBJ1-1, is GAGVSQSPSNKVTEKGKDVELRCDPISGHTALYWYRQSLGQGLEFLIYFQGNSAPDKSGLPSDRFSAERTGGSVSTLTIQRTQQEDSAVYLCASSSTGIVSTEAFFGQGTRLTVV.

This clonotype was recorded many times. V usage is TRBV7-2 and J usage is TRBJ2-5, with unresolved D. Deletions cut 4 bases from V and 5 bases from J, with 11 bases between. CDR3 length: 13 amino acids. CDR1 SGHTA and CDR2 FQGNSA come from the germline V gene. The CDR3 DNA follows: TGTGCCAGCAGCTCCGGTCGTGTGGAGACCCAGTACTTC. As protein: CASSSGRVETQYF.

Here the CDR3 reads CASSLRQVRYEQYF. DNA for the CDR3: TGTGCCAGCAGTCTGAGACAGGTCCGTTACGAGCAGTACTTC. This rearrangement joins TRBV28 to TRBJ2-7; the D gene is possibly TRBD1 (6 bases). The CDR3 is made up of 14 amino acids. Germline-derived CDR1 and CDR2 are MDHEN and SYDVKM. V was shortened by 5 bases and J by 4 bases, with 15 bases between the two germline ends.

In this sample, this clonotype turned up a few times. This chain links TRBV4-3 with TRBJ1-6; D is ambiguous. Germline CDR1 LGHNA, CDR2 YSLEER. This CDR3 has 15 residues. V was shortened by 1 base and J by 5 bases, with 9 bases between the two germline ends. The CDR3 is CASSQVPGNNSPLHF. The CDR3 nucleotides read TGCGCCAGCAGCCAAGTTCCGGGGAATAATTCACCCCTCCACTTT.

Points on this clonotype: The CDR3 does not end in the conserved phenylalanine or tryptophan, so this is likely a read error. The rearrangement joins TRBV28 to TRBJ1-6; perhaps TRBD1 as D (5 bases). Trimming took off 3 bases at V and 4 bases at J, with 7 bases between the two ends. CDR1 MDHEN and CDR2 SYDVKM come from the germline V gene. The CDR3 loop spans 14 amino acids. This CDR3 reads CASSLGQYNSPLHL. CDR3 sequence (DNA): TGTGCCAGCAGTTTGGGGCAGTATAATTCACCCCTCCACTTG.

CDR3: CASSQGHRSYQETQYF. The CDR3 DNA reads as TGTGCCAGCAGCCAAGGACACAGATCGTACCAAGAGACCCAGTACTTC. The chain couples TRBV14 to TRBJ2-5; unclear D gene. V gave up 1 base and J gave up 0 bases, with 12 bases separating them. CDR3 length equals 16 residues. The V gene's germline CDR1 is SGHDN and CDR2 FVKESK.

The V and J genes are TRBV20-1 and TRBJ2-3; 11 bases agree with TRBD1. Germline CDR1 is DFQATT and CDR2 is SNEGSKA (reference sequence). V trimming: 5 bases; J trimming: 14 bases; junction bases outside the gene matches: 15. The CDR3 covers 14 residues. The CDR3 bases are TGCAGTGCTCCCGGGACAGGGGGAGGGGGTCTGAGGTATTTT. Translating it yields CSAPGTGGGGLRYF.

This clonotype has ten or more counts. CDR3 sequence: CASSFGENEQFF. The CDR3 DNA is TGTGCCAGCAGTTTCGGGGAGAATGAGCAGTTCTTC. The V call is TRBV27, the J call TRBJ2-1; D might be TRBD2 (5 bases). Germline-derived CDR1 and CDR2 are MNHEY and SMNVEV (reference sequence). The CDR3 has 12 residues. Between the trimmed V and J ends, which lost 3 bases and 7 bases, there was a span of 7 bases.

The chain links TRBV5-8 to TRBJ1-1, with D perhaps TRBD1 (6 bases). This CDR3 has 15 residues. V shed 4 bases and J shed 5 bases, with 18 bases lying between them. Germline loops: CDR1 SGHTS, CDR2 YDEGEE. The CDR3 bases are TGTGCCAGCAGCCCGGGGGCAGTCCCGCGGACTGAAGCTTTCTTT. As protein: CASSPGAVPRTEAFF.

The chain joins TRBV9 to TRBJ1-3; no clear D gene. The germline V and J ends were trimmed by 1 base and 1 base, with 9 bases remaining between them. Germline V gene sequence: CDR1 SGDLS, CDR2 YYNGEE. There are 15 residues in the CDR3. The CDR3 DNA reads as TGTGCCAGCAGCGTACGGGGTGGTTCTGGAAACACCATATATTTT. It translates to CASSVRGGSGNTIYF.

V is TRBV20-1 and J is TRBJ1-2, with 9 bases matching TRBD1. J was trimmed by 4 bases and V by 4 bases; bases with no gene match: 10. The CDR3 runs 15 residues. The germline V gene encodes CDR1 DFQATT and CDR2 SNEGSKA (reference sequence). This chain's CDR3 is CSATPGTGSAYGYTF. The CDR3 nucleotides are TGCAGTGCTACGCCCGGGACAGGGAGCGCCTATGGCTACACCTTC.

About this clonotype itself: A read error may produce the germline difference seen at one junction end. The gene calls are TRBV5-1 and TRBJ2-2; TRBD1 aligns across 8 bases. Germline CDR1 and CDR2: SGHRS and YFSETQ. The CDR3 has 19 amino acids. The CDR3 loop is CASSLEDRAMNPVTGERFF. CDR3 DNA sequence: TGCGCCAGCAGCTTGGAGGACAGGGCTATGAACCCAGTCACCGGGGAGCGGTTTTTT.

Many counts were recorded for this clonotype. J is TRBJ2-6 and V is TRBV7-2; 8 nucleotides align to TRBD2. There are 17 residues in the CDR3. V dropped 6 bases and J dropped 0; count of bases not matched to a gene: 7. From germline, CDR1 is SGHTA and CDR2 FQGNSA. DNA of the CDR3: TGTGCCAGCAGACGGGGGGGCTCGAGCTCTGGGGCCAACGTCCTGACTTTC. Protein: CASRRGGSSSGANVLTF.

The chain uses TRBV24-1 and TRBJ2-7, with TRBD1 matching 9 bases. V dropped 3 bases and J dropped 12; count of bases not matched to a gene: 8. Germline CDR1 and CDR2: KGHDR and SFDVKD. This CDR3 comprises 13 residues. Written as DNA, the CDR3 is TGTGCCACCAGTGATCAACCGGGACAGGGTCGGTACTTC. It encodes CATSDQPGQGRYF.

This clonotype appeared many times. V and J are TRBV29-1 and TRBJ2-7, with D possibly TRBD2 on 7 matching bases. The V end lost 7 bases, the J end lost 2 bases, and 15 bases lay between the germline ends. Per germline, CDR1 SQVTM and CDR2 ANQGSEA. The CDR3 spans 13 residues. Here the CDR3 reads CSAAGQGTYEQYF. As DNA, the CDR3 is TGCAGCGCAGCGGGACAAGGGACCTACGAGCAGTACTTC.

The chain uses TRBV7-9 and TRBJ2-3, with D possibly TRBD1 on 5 matching bases. The CDR3 is made up of 14 amino acids. V was trimmed by 5 bases and J by 4 bases, leaving 13 bases between them. Germline CDR1 reads SEHNR; CDR2 reads FQNEAQ (reference sequence). CDR3 amino acids: CASSPRVVADTQYF. CDR3 sequence (DNA): TGTGCCAGCAGCCCCAGGGTGGTTGCAGATACGCAGTATTTT.

The table lists this clonotype with a few counts. V usage is TRBV27 and J usage is TRBJ2-2, with 10 bases identical to TRBD2. V shed 5 bases and J 2 bases; nucleotides not matched to a gene: 8. Germline assignment: CDR1 MNHEY and CDR2 SMNVEV (reference sequence). This CDR3 region has 17 residues. CDR3 residues: CASSILAGGGNTGELFF. In nucleotides, the CDR3 is TGTGCCAGCAGTATATTAGCGGGGGGAGGTAACACCGGGGAGCTGTTTTTT.

Ten or more counts support this clonotype. The genes are TRBV20-1 and TRBJ2-7, with D perhaps matching TRBD1 (6 bases). This CDR3 region has 14 residues. V was trimmed by 6 bases and J by 4 bases, leaving 19 bases between them. Germline CDR1 reads DFQATT; CDR2 reads SNEGSKA (reference sequence). The CDR3 DNA reads TGCAGTGCCCCCTGGGACAAGGGGAAATACGAGCAGTACTTC. Protein sequence: CSAPWDKGKYEQYF.

This clonotype has more than one count but fewer than ten. The V call is TRBV27, the J call TRBJ2-1; unclear D gene. Germline V CDR1 and CDR2: MNHEY, SMNVEV (reference sequence). Trimming removed 6 bases from V and 6 bases from J, with 9 bases in between. The CDR3 totals 12 residues. The CDR3 DNA reads as TGTGCCAGCAGCGAACAGAGCAATGAGCAGTTCTTC. This gives the protein CASSEQSNEQFF.